The sequence of this T cell receptor (beta chain) was determined in a study of T cells after yellow fever vaccination. The V end lost 1 base, the J end lost 4 bases, and 16 bases lay between the germline ends. Germline CDR1 and CDR2: MGHRA and YSYEKL. The CDR3 sequence is 16 residues long. Generation of TCR cDNA used 5'RACE template switching (which added a universal primer site and UMIs). TCRdb re-called the 5' RACE reads with MiXCR, one entry per CDR3 protein. Of roughly 400,000 distinct CDR3 sequences in the sample, around 20% were seen once. Study-wide points: Post-booster repertoires again held most primary-vaccination clones (about 96% CD4, 88% CD8). The study noted that FACS-sorted repertoires could contain abundant clonotypes contaminating from the bulk population.

As concerns this clonotype: Its specificity is unknown.

The sequencing here drew on PBMCs, taken before the yellow fever booster vaccination. The TCR comes from a man between 18 and 29 years old who received the YFV17D yellow fever vaccine. The chain combines TRBV4-1 with TRBJ1-2; maybe TRBD1 (6 bases). The CDR3: CASSQGLGGGGYGYTF. As DNA, the CDR3 is TGCGCCAGCAGCCAAGGGCTGGGGGGGGGCGGCTATGGCTACACCTTC.